The 12 T cell receptor beta chains presented below share a single source sample, sequenced in a study of early T cells in non-severe SARS-CoV-2 infection. TCRdb used MiXCR to reprocess the 5' RACE reads, holding one entry per CDR3 protein. Of approximately 69,000 distinct CDR3 sequences in the sample, 12% were seen once. Sequencing used whole blood. The receptors derive from an adult who was a healthcare worker with PCR-confirmed SARS-CoV-2 infection or an uninfected control (not recorded which).

A few counts support this clonotype. The genes are TRBV9 and TRBJ1-2; no definite D call. Trimming left V 0 bases short and J 4 bases short, with 7 bases between. Germline V lookup: CDR1 SGDLS, CDR2 YYNGEE. The CDR3 is 13 residues long. This CDR3 is CASSVDGRYGYTF. The CDR3 nucleotides are TGTGCCAGCAGCGTAGACGGGCGCTATGGCTACACCTTC.

V gene TRBV7-2 combines with J gene TRBJ2-2; no definite D call. V was clipped by 5 bases and J by 8 bases, with 18 bases between them. CDR3 size: 15 residues. Looked up from germline, CDR1 is SGHTA and CDR2 is FQGNSA. The CDR3 loop is CASSPPTTLLGELFF. The DNA for the CDR3 is TGTGCCAGCAGCCCCCCAACTACCCTCCTTGGGGAGCTGTTTTTT.

The V call is TRBV18, the J call TRBJ2-7; 7 bases are shared with TRBD1. The trim removed 3 bases at V and 0 bases at J, leaving 8 bases unmatched. This CDR3 comprises 16 residues. CDR1 and CDR2 from the germline V gene are KGHSH and LQKENI. CDR3 sequence (DNA): TGTGCCAGCTCACCCTCGACAGGGCGGAGCTCCTACGAGCAGTACTTC. It specifies CASSPSTGRSSYEQYF.

The V and J genes are TRBV19 and TRBJ2-3; a weak D match, TRBD1 (6 bases). The CDR3 contains 16 residues. Germline V CDR1 and CDR2: LNHDA, SQIVND (reference sequence). V gave up 7 bases and J gave up 4 bases, with 21 bases separating them. CDR3 residues: CASTRPGTWESDTQYF. As DNA, the CDR3 is TGTGCCAGTACCCGACCGGGGACATGGGAGTCAGATACGCAGTATTTT. Full variable domain (rest looked up from reference TRBV19 and TRBJ2-3): DGGITQSPKYLFRKEGQNVTLSCEQNLNHDAMYWYRQDPGQGLRLIYYSQIVNDFQKGDIAEGYSVSREKKESFPLTVTSAQKNPTAFYLCASTRPGTWESDTQYFGPGTRLTVL.

This clonotype turned up a few times. The gene calls are TRBV19 and TRBJ2-7, with 9 bases identical to TRBD1. This CDR3 has 17 amino acids. Germline V gene lookup returns CDR1 LNHDA and CDR2 SQIVND (reference sequence). V was clipped by 1 base and J by 3 bases; unmatched bases: 10. CDR3 DNA sequence: TGTGCCAGTAGTATAGCCGGCTCCGGGACAGGGAGCTACGAGCAGTACTTC. Its translation: CASSIAGSGTGSYEQYF.

This clonotype was detected ten times or more. The chain carries TRBV20-1 and TRBJ2-1, with TRBD1 identical over 9 bases. With V trimmed by 6 bases and J by 3 bases, 6 bases remained unmatched. CDR3 size: 14 residues. CDR1 DFQATT and CDR2 SNEGSKA come from the germline V gene (reference sequence). DNA of the CDR3: TGCAGTGCCCGAACAGGGGGCGACTACAATGAGCAGTTCTTC. Protein sequence: CSARTGGDYNEQFF.

This clonotype was seen repeatedly, ten times or more. The chain combines TRBV5-1 with TRBJ2-1; tentatively, D is TRBD1 or TRBD2 (5 bases each). This CDR3 contains 14 residues. Deletions cut 1 base from V and 2 bases from J, with 7 bases between. CDR1 is SGHRS, CDR2 YFSETQ, per germline. The CDR3 sequence: CASSLRGAYNEQFF. CDR3 nucleotides: TGCGCCAGCAGCTTGAGGGGAGCCTACAATGAGCAGTTCTTC.

This clonotype was recorded at least ten times. The chain joins TRBV21-1 to TRBJ2-1; TRBD2, as called in the table, went unchecked against the DNA. TRBV21-1 is tagged as a pseudogene. The CDR3 runs 16 residues. This CDR3 is CASSFYTGGGYNEQFF. The CDR3 bases are TGTGCCAGCAGCTTCTATACGGGGGGAGGGTACAATGAGCAGTTCTTC.

This clonotype has ten or more counts. The V gene is TRBV7-6, the J gene TRBJ1-3; possibly TRBD1 for D (5 bases). Trimming left V 4 bases short and J 0 bases short, with 13 bases between. This CDR3 has 16 residues. Per the germline V gene, CDR1 is SGHVS and CDR2 is FNYEAQ. CDR3 nucleotide sequence: TGTGCCAGCAGCTCCCCGGGGGTCGACTCTGGAAACACCATATATTTT. It is translated as CASSSPGVDSGNTIYF.

This clonotype showed up many times. This chain connects TRBV28 to TRBJ2-7; the D gene is possibly TRBD1 (5 bases). The CDR3 has 18 amino acids. Per germline, CDR1 MDHEN and CDR2 SYDVKM. Trimming cost V 6 bases and J 0 bases, with 24 bases left between them. In DNA, the CDR3 is TGTGCCAGCAGCCCCTGGGGATCAGGGTACAGGAGCTCCTACGAGCAGTACTTC. Encoded protein: CASSPWGSGYRSSYEQYF.

This clonotype occurred many times. The chain couples TRBV20-1 to TRBJ2-3, with 12 positions matching TRBD1. This CDR3 has 15 residues. Trimming cost V 2 bases and J 5 bases; bases outside gene matches: 5. The germline V gene has CDR1 DFQATT and CDR2 SNEGSKA (reference sequence). The CDR3 protein is CSARLGQGAGDTQYF. The CDR3 DNA reads as TGCAGTGCTAGATTGGGACAGGGGGCAGGAGATACGCAGTATTTT.

The V call is TRBV20-1, the J call TRBJ2-1, with TRBD2 matching over 7 bases. V shed 2 bases and J 4 bases; nucleotides not matched to a gene: 5. The CDR3 is made up of 14 amino acids. Germline values: CDR1 DFQATT, CDR2 SNEGSKA (reference sequence). In nucleotides, the CDR3 is TGCAGTGCTAGATCCGCGGGAGAGTACAATGAGCAGTTCTTC. Translated, it gives CSARSAGEYNEQFF.